This TCR beta chain is drawn from a study of T cell responses to AZD1222 COVID-19 vaccine. The data were produced by immunoSEQ multiplex PCR, yet TCRdb's version contains in-frame clones alone and is incomplete. The data hold about 110,000 clones, with 85% to 90% observed a single time. About this clone itself: Antigen specificity is unknown.

Study outcomes and limitations: Possibly, clonal diversity was underestimated; donors were largely white British and included more females. Only 6 or 7 AZD1222 recipients tested seropositive at baseline. Reports say nearly half of spike-specific TCRs go after unmutated variant regions. Regions 160-218 and 743-854 held dominance among vaccine-associated CD4 TCRs, which spanned spike.

The TCR comes from an adult who received the AZD1222 COVID-19 vaccine. The specimen was peripheral blood, collected 28 days after the second AZD1222 dose.

CDR3 amino acids: CASSVVDPVTEAFF. The CDR3 coding sequence is TGTGCCAGTAGTGTCGTAGACCCGGTCACTGAAGCTTTCTTT. The chain links TRBV19 to TRBJ1-1; D is unclear. The germline CDR1 and CDR2 sequences are LNHDA and SQIVND (reference sequence). V lost 5 bases to trimming and J lost 4 bases, with 14 bases between them. The CDR3 runs to 14 residues.